A single sample is the source of the 29 T cell receptor beta chains below, sequenced in a study of identical twins. MiXCR, applied by TCRdb to the 5' RACE reads, yields one record per CDR3 protein. Of some 330,000 distinct CDR3 sequences in the sample, 7% to 9.5% were seen once. Material: naive T cells sorted from blood. The receptors shown here come from a woman aged 50 to 65 in good health.

This clonotype showed up just a few times. The chain carries TRBV7-2 and TRBJ2-1; 7 bases fit TRBD1. Germline values: CDR1 SGHTA, CDR2 FQGNSA. There are 15 residues in the CDR3. The ends lost 9 bases at V and 6 bases at J; junction bases unmatched: 14. The CDR3 region is CASAMTGTAFNEQFF. DNA of the CDR3: TGTGCCAGTGCCATGACCGGGACAGCGTTCAATGAGCAGTTCTTC.

The sample holds many counts of this clonotype. The chain is built from TRBV5-1 and TRBJ2-1, with TRBD2 identical over 8 bases. Germline CDR1 and CDR2: SGHRS and YFSETQ. This CDR3 contains 14 residues. Unmatched junction bases numbered 8, after V lost 5 bases and J lost 7 bases. The CDR3 protein is CASRERELGNEQFF. The CDR3, as DNA: TGCGCCAGCAGGGAGCGGGAGCTCGGGAATGAGCAGTTCTTC.

The chain recombines TRBV5-1 with TRBJ2-1, with TRBD2 matching over 10 bases. CDR1 and CDR2 (germline): SGHRS, YFSETQ. J gave up 7 bases and V 4 bases, and 17 bases lay outside the gene matches. This CDR3 spans 18 amino acids. The CDR3 spells CASSPVVRGAGGSNEQFF. CDR3 DNA sequence: TGCGCCAGCAGCCCCGTCGTTCGGGGAGCGGGAGGGTCGAATGAGCAGTTCTTC. The variable domain in full, with the rest retrieved from reference TRBV5-1 and TRBJ2-1, is KAGVTQTPRYLIKTRGQQVTLSCSPISGHRSVSWYQQTPGQGLQFLFEYFSETQRNKGNFPGRFSGRQFSNSRSEMNVSTLELGDSALYLCASSPVVRGAGGSNEQFFGPGTRLTVL.

V is TRBV3-1 and J is TRBJ2-7; D might be TRBD1 or TRBD2, each matching 5 bases. The CDR3 sequence is 15 residues long. Germline assignment: CDR1 LGHDT and CDR2 YNNKEL (reference sequence). The V gene lost 0 bases and the J gene lost 4 bases, with 13 bases spanning the gap. The DNA for the CDR3 is TGTGCCAGCAGCCAAGATGGGGCCCCGGGGTACGAGCAGTACTTC. This translates into CASSQDGAPGYEQYF.

This clonotype turned up a few times. This chain uses TRBV5-1 with TRBJ2-7; TRBD1 matches at 9 bases. The V and J ends lost 0 bases and 2 bases, in that order; junction bases with no gene match: 3. The CDR3 has 15 amino acids. Germline lookup yields CDR1 SGHRS and CDR2 YFSETQ. Written as DNA, the CDR3 is TGCGCCAGCAGCTTGGGGGACAGGGACCCCTACGAGCAGTACGTC. It codes for CASSLGDRDPYEQYV.

There are many counts of this clonotype. Mismatch with germline at one junction end may stem from a read error. This chain uses TRBV5-1 with TRBJ2-3, with a possible D match to TRBD1 (5 bases). The CDR3 spans 14 residues. Germline V gives CDR1 SGHRS, CDR2 YFSETQ. The CDR3 DNA reads as TGTGCCAGCAGTCTTGACAGTAGCACAGATACGCAGTATTTT. As protein: CASSLDSSTDTQYF.

This clonotype was picked up a small number of times. The chain carries TRBV11-1 and TRBJ2-7; possibly TRBD1 or TRBD2 for D (5 bases each). V was shortened by 8 bases and J by 2 bases, with 13 bases between the two germline ends. The CDR3 has 13 amino acids. CDR1 SGHAT and CDR2 FQDESV come from the germline V gene (reference sequence). CDR3 protein: CASSGAATYEQYF. The DNA of the CDR3 is TGTGCCAGCTCCGGGGCAGCGACCTACGAGCAGTACTTC.

Comment on this clonotype: Sequence at one end of the junction differs from germline and may be a read error. This chain connects TRBV12-3 or TRBV12-4 to TRBJ2-1; 13 bases match TRBD2. This CDR3 comprises 14 residues. Here the CDR3 DNA reads TGTGCCAGCAGTTTGGGGACTAGCGGGGTCCAACGGCCCTTC. Protein: CASSLGTSGVQRPF.

This clonotype was found a few times. The genes are TRBV12-3 or TRBV12-4 and TRBJ1-1; D not certain. Trimming took off 6 bases at V and 8 bases at J, with 13 bases between the two ends. CDR3 length: 12 amino acids. The CDR3 is CASSHLRSEAFF. The CDR3 region has the DNA TGTGCCAGCAGCCACCTAAGGAGCGAAGCTTTCTTT.

This clonotype was recorded many times. The chain is built from TRBV6-6 and TRBJ2-1, with 7 positions matching TRBD2. Per the germline V gene, CDR1 is MNHNY and CDR2 is SVGAGI (reference sequence). J lost 5 bases, V lost 2 bases, and 3 bases had no gene match. The CDR3 sequence is 14 residues long. This chain's CDR3 is CASSYGTTNNEQFF. As DNA, the CDR3 is TGTGCCAGCAGTTACGGGACTACTAACAATGAGCAGTTCTTC.

This clonotype was observed many times. The CDR3: CSASTRGSPLHF. CDR3 nucleotides: TGCAGTGCAAGCACAAGAGGTTCACCCCTCCACTTT. This chain joins TRBV20-1 and TRBJ1-6; the D is unclear. V shed 6 bases and J shed 9 bases, with 12 bases lying between them. Germline V lookup: CDR1 DFQATT, CDR2 SNEGSKA (reference sequence). This CDR3 is built from 12 residues.

This clonotype was picked up many times. The V gene is TRBV7-9, the J gene TRBJ2-7; TRBD2 matches 10 bases. V shed 6 bases, J shed 5 bases, and the junction held 4 bases outside the gene matches. Germline CDR1 and CDR2: SEHNR and FQNEAQ (reference sequence). CDR3 length equals 13 residues. In nucleotides, the CDR3 is TGTGCCAGCAGGGACACTAGCGGGAACGAGCAGTACTTC. It codes for CASRDTSGNEQYF.

This clonotype was found many times. This sequence joins TRBV29-1 and TRBJ2-7; D gene uncertain. CDR1 and CDR2 from the germline V gene are SQVTM and ANQGSEA. This CDR3 comprises 12 residues. The V and J ends lost 4 bases and 0 bases respectively, with 7 bases between them. DNA of the CDR3: TGCAGCGTTGGTCCGAGCTCCTACGAGCAGTACTTC. Encoded protein: CSVGPSSYEQYF.

This clonotype showed up many times. This rearrangement joins TRBV5-1 to TRBJ2-1; D may be TRBD2 (6 bases). CDR1 and CDR2 from the germline V gene are SGHRS and YFSETQ. V lost 4 bases, J lost 0 bases, and 11 bases lay in between. CDR3 size: 15 residues. CDR3 coding DNA: TGCGCCAGCAGCAGCGGAGGGAGCTCCTACAATGAGCAGTTCTTC. Translation: CASSSGGSSYNEQFF. Variable domain in full (rest from reference TRBV5-1 and TRBJ2-1): KAGVTQTPRYLIKTRGQQVTLSCSPISGHRSVSWYQQTPGQGLQFLFEYFSETQRNKGNFPGRFSGRQFSNSRSEMNVSTLELGDSALYLCASSSGGSSYNEQFFGPGTRLTVL.

This clonotype was picked up many times. The genes are TRBV7-6 and TRBJ2-6; D is unclear. CDR1 is SGHVS and CDR2 is FNYEAQ in the germline V gene. V was trimmed by 4 bases and J by 2 bases, leaving 6 bases between them. The CDR3 sequence is 14 residues long. The chain's CDR3 is CASSSEAGANVLTF. CDR3 DNA sequence: TGTGCCAGCAGCTCAGAAGCTGGGGCCAACGTCCTGACTTTC. Full variable domain (rest looked up from reference TRBV7-6 and TRBJ2-6): GAGVSQSPRYKVTKRGQDVALRCDPISGHVSLYWYRQALGQGPEFLTYFNYEAQQDKSGLPNDRFSAERPEGSISTLTIQRTEQRDSAMYRCASSSEAGANVLTFGAGSRLTVL.

This rearrangement joins TRBV20-1 to TRBJ2-6; 8 bases line up with TRBD1. There are 18 residues in the CDR3. CDR1 is DFQATT and CDR2 is SNEGSKA in the germline V gene (reference sequence). V lost 0 bases to trimming and J lost 0 bases; unmatched junction nucleotides: 7. In DNA, the CDR3 is TGCAGTGCTAGAGATTCACAGGGGGTGAGCTCTGGGGCCAACGTCCTGACTTTC. Protein product: CSARDSQGVSSGANVLTF.

This clonotype was seen many times. V gene TRBV20-1 combines with J gene TRBJ2-2; D not certain. V dropped 0 bases and J dropped 1 base, with 6 bases sitting between them. The germline CDR1 and CDR2 sequences are DFQATT and SNEGSKA (reference sequence). The CDR3 extends over 14 amino acids. DNA of the CDR3: TGCAGTGCTAGAGATATAGGGAACACCGGGGAGCTGTTTTTT. It codes for CSARDIGNTGELFF.

The chain couples TRBV20-1 to TRBJ2-5; 10 nucleotides line up with TRBD1. Germline V gives CDR1 DFQATT, CDR2 SNEGSKA (reference sequence). The V gene end was trimmed by 6 bases and the J gene end by 2 bases; junction bases not matched to a gene: 3. CDR3 length: 13 amino acids. The CDR3 here is CSARDRGQETQYF. The CDR3 DNA is TGCAGTGCCCGGGACAGGGGTCAAGAGACCCAGTACTTC.

V gene TRBV11-3 combines with J gene TRBJ2-1; the D gene is possibly TRBD2 (5 bases). Germline V gene sequence: CDR1 SGHNT, CDR2 YENEEA. Trimming left V 7 bases short and J 10 bases short, with 11 bases between. This CDR3 has 11 amino acids. In DNA, the CDR3 is TGTGCCAGCACTGGGCGCGGGGAGCAGTTCTTC. Its translation: CASTGRGEQFF.

This clonotype was counted ten times or more. The chain is built from TRBV12-3 or TRBV12-4 and TRBJ2-1; 16 nucleotides agree with TRBD2. Unmatched junction bases numbered 10, after V lost 3 bases and J lost 5 bases. The CDR3 covers 19 residues. CDR3 sequence: CASSFGSGTSGRADNEQFF. The CDR3 nucleotides are TGTGCCAGCAGTTTTGGTAGCGGGACTAGCGGGAGGGCCGACAATGAGCAGTTCTTC.

The rearrangement uses TRBV10-3 and TRBJ2-2; 9 nucleotides align to TRBD2. Germline V lookup: CDR1 ENHRY, CDR2 SYGVKD. This CDR3 contains 16 residues. Trimming took 11 bases from V and 4 from J; bases not matched to a gene: 14. CDR3 bases: TGTGCCCTAAAAGCCGCGGGAGGGCCAGGCACCGGGGAGCTGTTTTTT. Translating gives CALKAAGGPGTGELFF.

The rearrangement joins TRBV30 to TRBJ2-5, with 7 bases aligning to TRBD1. The CDR3 sequence is 17 residues long. The trim removed 0 bases at V and 1 base at J, leaving 11 bases unmatched. The germline V gene encodes CDR1 GTSNPN and CDR2 SVGIG (reference sequence). CDR3 protein: CAWSVWRWSGGQETQYF. For the CDR3, the DNA is TGTGCCTGGAGTGTATGGAGGTGGTCAGGGGGCCAAGAGACCCAGTACTTC.

This clonotype was counted between two and nine times. This rearrangement joins TRBV13 to TRBJ2-5; the match to TRBD2 covers 11 bases. The CDR3 spans 15 residues. Per germline, CDR1 PRHDT and CDR2 FYEKMQ (reference sequence). J lost 2 bases, V lost 4 bases, and 3 bases had no gene match. The CDR3: CASSSGLAVQETQYF. DNA for the CDR3: TGTGCCAGCAGCTCGGGACTAGCGGTACAAGAGACCCAGTACTTC.

This clonotype has at least ten counts. The rearrangement uses TRBV12-3 or TRBV12-4 and TRBJ1-4; D may be TRBD1 (6 bases). Between the trimmed V and J ends, which lost 6 bases and 0 bases, there was a span of 14 bases. This CDR3 is 16 amino acids long. As DNA, the CDR3 is TGTGCCAGCAGGCAACAGGGCCCAGCAACTAATGAAAAACTGTTTTTT. It specifies CASRQQGPATNEKLFF.

This clonotype has a count of ten or more. V and J are TRBV4-1 and TRBJ1-6; no firm D call. The V end was cut by 1 base, the J end by 8 bases, with 15 bases between. Germline values: CDR1 MGHRA, CDR2 YSYEKL. The CDR3 extends over 16 amino acids. The CDR3 DNA reads as TGCGCCAGCAGCCAAGTAGCTGTCAGCCGGGATTCACCCCTCCACTTT. Translated: CASSQVAVSRDSPLHF.

The table lists this clonotype with many counts. The rearrangement uses TRBV24-1 and TRBJ2-2, with TRBD2 matching 7 bases. Trimming cost V 3 bases and J 3 bases; bases outside gene matches: 9. The germline CDR1 and CDR2 sequences are KGHDR and SFDVKD. The CDR3 has 17 residues. This CDR3 reads CATSDTFQAGDTGELFF. CDR3 coding DNA: TGTGCCACCAGTGATACCTTTCAGGCGGGAGACACCGGGGAGCTGTTTTTT.

The V call is TRBV6-1, the J call TRBJ1-2, with 7 bases matching TRBD1. CDR1 and CDR2 (germline): MNHNS, SASEGT. V shed 3 bases and J 12 bases; nucleotides not matched to a gene: 10. The CDR3 totals 13 residues. The CDR3 protein is CASSDQGVGRHTF. The CDR3 nucleotides read TGTGCCAGCAGTGACCAGGGGGTGGGTCGCCACACCTTC.

This chain connects TRBV7-9 to TRBJ2-7; TRBD1 matches at 7 bases. With V trimmed by 5 bases and J by 2 bases, 9 bases remained unmatched. The germline gives CDR1 SEHNR, CDR2 FQNEAQ (reference sequence). The length of the CDR3 is 15 residues. The CDR3 DNA sequence: TGTGCCAGCAGCCCGAGGGACAGTCGTCCCTACGAGCAGTACTTC. It translates to CASSPRDSRPYEQYF.

The J gene is TRBJ2-7, the V gene TRBV7-9; the D gene is possibly TRBD1 (6 bases). The CDR3 extends over 13 amino acids. Germline values: CDR1 SEHNR, CDR2 FQNEAQ (reference sequence). V was shortened by 5 bases and J by 5 bases, with 13 bases between the two germline ends. CDR3 region: CASSIQGPHEQYF. In DNA, the CDR3 is TGTGCCAGCAGCATACAGGGTCCCCACGAGCAGTACTTC.